The text below deals with one TCR beta chain. This sample stems from a study of preoperative IRX-2 immunotherapy in early breast cancer. Stated treatment: preoperative locoregional IRX-2 cytokine immunotherapy. CDR3 size: 15 residues. The germline CDR1 and CDR2 sequences are SGHVS and FNYEAQ. V shed 0 bases and J shed 9 bases, with 15 bases lying between them. TCRdb's copy holds only in-frame clones and misses some; the assay was immunoSEQ multiplex PCR. The top ten clones hold more than 0.9% of a sample with about 42,000 clones, approximately 80% of them seen once. The J gene is TRBJ2-1, the V gene TRBV7-6, with D uncertain. This receptor was identified in a human donor with breast cancer. Sequences were derived from tumor tissue, sampled after IRX-2 immunotherapy. Written as DNA, the CDR3 is TGTGCCAGCAGCTTAGCGGCTCTGCAGCGACGTGAGCAGTTCTTC. Protein sequence: CASSLAALQRREQFF.